This T cell receptor beta chain was sequenced in a study of T cell repertoires in cytomegalovirus infection. Study-level information: Indicated by public TCR beta signatures were CMV infection and matching HLA type.

Ten or more counts support this clonotype. The CDR3 is 15 residues long. V lost 7 bases, J lost 6 bases, and 10 bases stayed unmatched. TCRdb processed the reads anew with MiXCR; each CDR3 protein has one entry. The sample carries some 440,000 distinct CDR3 sequences, under 40% recorded once. This clonotype was obtained from a human donor in good health (CMV status not recorded). Some clones in this sample may be carry-over from other donors' samples. Material: PBMCs. The V call is TRBV12-3 or TRBV12-4, the J call TRBJ1-5, with 9 bases identical to TRBD1. This CDR3 reads CASTLEQGAGQPQHF. CDR3 bases: TGTGCCAGCACCCTAGAACAGGGGGCTGGTCAGCCCCAGCATTTT.